This T cell receptor beta chain was identified in a study of beta chain features in type 1 diabetes. Germline CDR1 and CDR2: KGHSH and LQKENI. The J segment lost 3 bases and the V segment lost 4 bases, leaving 14 bases of the junction unmatched. The CDR3 consists of 19 residues. Expressed TCRB transcripts were sequenced after all isolated RNA was converted to cDNA. TCRdb keeps only in-frame clones here, not all; method: immunoSEQ multiplex PCR. This table holds approximately 250,000 clones, about 14% found once. This TCR came from a woman between 40 and 55 years old in good health. Sequencing was performed on naive CD4+ T cells from blood. The V and J genes are TRBV18 and TRBJ2-7; 14 bases are shared with TRBD2. CDR3 sequence (DNA): TGTGCCAGCTCACGAACGCCCGGGACTAGCGGGGGCATCTACTACGAGCAGTACTTC. Translating gives CASSRTPGTSGGIYYEQYF.